These 7 T cell receptor beta chains originate from one sample sequenced in a study of long-term antiretroviral therapy in people with HIV. Researchers ran immunoSEQ v3.0 at survey level. Clones were read by immunoSEQ multiplex PCR, and TCRdb kept only the in-frame ones, dropping some. This sample has about 21,000 clones, with around 84% found just once. The sequencing here drew on unsorted PBMCs, taken 1.9 years after starting antiretroviral therapy. These receptors were obtained from a woman aged 45 to 65 with HIV.

This clone was observed once. This chain connects TRBV19 to TRBJ1-1; a possible D gene is TRBD1 (5 bases). V was cut by 5 bases and J by 12 bases, with 22 bases left in between. Per germline, CDR1 LNHDA and CDR2 SQIVND (reference sequence). CDR3 length: 14 residues. CDR3 nucleotide sequence: TGTGCCAGTAGTCCCGAAGCCAGGGATATGAGAACTTTCTTT. It encodes CASSPEARDMRTFF.

The V call is TRBV4-3, the J call TRBJ2-1; 8 bases line up with TRBD2. The germline CDR1 and CDR2 sequences are LGHNA and YSLEER. V was clipped by 1 base and J by 8 bases; unmatched bases: 10. The CDR3 length is 16 residues. CDR3 nucleotide sequence: TGCGCCAGCAGCCAAGGGGCGGGACTAGTCGATTATGAGCAGTTCTTC. This sequence encodes CASSQGAGLVDYEQFF.

The chain couples TRBV5-1 to TRBJ1-2; possible D gene TRBD1, 5 bases. The V gene's germline CDR1 is SGHRS and CDR2 YFSETQ. V shed 1 base and J shed 4 bases, with 11 bases lying between them. The CDR3 loop spans 14 amino acids. The CDR3 protein is CASSLSQGSYGYTF. CDR3 sequence (DNA): TGCGCCAGCAGCTTGAGCCAGGGCAGCTATGGCTACACCTTC.

This chain connects TRBV4-1 to TRBJ2-1; 8 bases line up with TRBD2. This CDR3 region has 16 residues. The germline V gene has CDR1 MGHRA and CDR2 YSYEKL. The V gene end was trimmed by 0 bases and the J gene end by 6 bases; junction bases not matched to a gene: 7. CDR3 DNA: TGCGCCAGCAGCCAAGATAGAACCGGGGGGGGCAATGAGCAGTTCTTC. As protein: CASSQDRTGGGNEQFF.

With respect to this clone: The germline gene is not matched at one end of the junction; a read error may be the cause. The CDR3 region is CASSTFAGEGTETFF. CDR3 DNA sequence: TGTGCCAGCAGCACATTTGCGGGGGAGGGCACTGAAACTTTCTTT. The chain uses TRBV7-9 and TRBJ1-1, with a possible D match to TRBD1 (5 bases). Germline lookup yields CDR1 SEHNR and CDR2 FQNEAQ (reference sequence). CDR3 length equals 15 residues. The full variable domain, completed using reference TRBV7-9 and TRBJ1-1, is DTGVSQNPRHKITKRGQNVTFRCDPISEHNRLYWYRQTLGQGPEFLTYFQNEAQLEKSRLLSDRFSAERPKGSFSTLEIQRTEQGDSAMYLCASSTFAGEGTETFFGQGTRLTVV.

The genes are TRBV27 and TRBJ2-5; no clear D. Per germline, CDR1 MNHEY and CDR2 SMNVEV (reference sequence). V was cut by 2 bases and J by 1 base, with 5 bases left in between. This CDR3 has 13 amino acids. Written as DNA, the CDR3 is TGTGCCAGCAGTTTACAACTCCAAGAGACCCAGTACTTC. It encodes CASSLQLQETQYF.

The CDR3 nucleotides read TGTGCCAGCAGCTTAGTCCGGACAGGAGGGTACGAAAAACTGTTTTTT. Its translation is CASSLVRTGGYEKLFF. J is TRBJ1-4 and V is TRBV11-2; 7 nucleotides agree with TRBD1. The CDR3 contains 16 residues. CDR1 is SGHAT and CDR2 is FQNNGV in the germline V gene. V lost 1 base to trimming and J lost 8 bases; unmatched junction nucleotides: 10.